This T cell receptor (beta chain) emerged from a study of OX40 agonist ivuxolimab in advanced cancers. TCRdb keeps only in-frame clones here, not all; method: immunoSEQ multiplex PCR. In the table there are approximately 69,000 clones, about 91% of which are singletons. The sequenced sample was CD4+ or CD8+ T cells sorted from blood, obtained in a trial of the OX40 agonist ivuxolimab. The sequence derives from an adult with an advanced solid tumor such as melanoma, head and neck, liver or kidney cancer.

In nucleotides, the CDR3 is TGTGCCACCAGCAGCAACACCCGAGGGACCTACGAGCAGTACTTC. Translation: CATSSNTRGTYEQYF. The chain carries TRBV15 and TRBJ2-7; weak D call: TRBD2 (5 bases). Deletions cut 3 bases from V and 2 bases from J, with 14 bases between. CDR3 length equals 15 residues. Germline CDR1 and CDR2: LNHNV and YYDKDF (reference sequence).